The next 9 T cell receptor beta chains were all read from a single sample in a study of T cells in women clearing cervical HPV infection. Repertoires were generated with immunoSEQ multiplex PCR, while TCRdb's copy carries only in-frame clones and drops some. The sample holds approximately 32,000 clones. Sample: blood buffy coat. The receptors originated from a woman aged 18-70 years with a cervical HPV16 infection that either progressed to CIN3+ or cleared (not recorded which).

As for this clone: The read gets to within 3 residues of the CDR3 end, and the germline J gene fills in the rest. V gene TRBV2 combines with J gene TRBJ2-6; D gene uncertain. Germline lookup yields CDR1 SNHLY and CDR2 FYNNEI. The CDR3 runs to 17 residues. Trimming removed 2 bases at V and 1 base at J, with 12 bases between. The CDR3 loop is CASSELLFSSGANVLTF. The DNA read from the CDR3 is TGTGCCAGCAGTGAACTTTTGTTTTCTTCTGGGGCCAACGTC.

This clone ranks as medium-sized in terms of frequency. The read finishes 3 residues shy of the CDR3 end, and the germline J gene is used to complete it. The J gene is TRBJ1-5, the V gene TRBV18, with a possible D match to TRBD1 (6 bases). The V end lost 2 bases, the J end lost 6 bases, and 14 bases lay between the germline ends. CDR1 KGHSH and CDR2 LQKENI come from the germline V gene. The CDR3 consists of 15 residues. CDR3 sequence reads: CASSPSRGGGQPQHF. The sequenced part of the CDR3 DNA is TGTGCCAGCTCACCATCCAGGGGTGGGGGTCAGCCC. The entire variable domain, with the rest obtained from reference TRBV18 and TRBJ1-5, is as follows: NAGVMQNPRHLVRRRGQEARLRCSPMKGHSHVYWYRQLPEEGLKFMVYLQKENIIDESGMPKERFSAEFPKEGPSILRIQQVVRGDSAAYFCASSPSRGGGQPQHFGDGTRLSIL.

Comments on this clone: The sequence runs out 3 residues before the end of the CDR3; the remainder is reconstructed from the germline J gene. The V and J genes are TRBV20-1 and TRBJ2-6, with TRBD1 matching 10 bases. This CDR3 has 18 residues. Germline assignment: CDR1 DFQATT and CDR2 SNEGSKA (reference sequence). Germline trimming cut 2 bases from V and 0 bases from J; bases unmatched to any gene: 7. CDR3 DNA (partial): TGCAGTGCTAGAACGAGCGGGGACAGGGGCTCTGGGGCCAACGTC. Translating it yields CSARTSGDRGSGANV. The full CDR3 sequence reads CSARTSGDRGSGANVLTF.

With respect to this clone: The CDR3 extends 3 residues past the end of the read, so its final part is completed from the germline J gene. The gene calls are TRBV12-3 or TRBV12-4 and TRBJ2-1; 9 bases fit TRBD2. J lost 9 bases, V lost 5 bases, and 11 bases had no gene match. CDR3 length: 15 amino acids. The sequenced part of the CDR3 DNA is TGTGCCAGCAGTCCTCTAGCGGGGAAACTCCCTGAG. Its translation is CASSPLAGKLPE. The full-length CDR3 reads as CASSPLAGKLPEQFF.

A word on this clone: The CDR3 is cut off 3 residues early in the read; its end comes from the germline J gene. The chain combines TRBV10-3 with TRBJ2-7; 12 bases match TRBD2. CDR1 is ENHRY, CDR2 SYGVKD, per germline. The V and J ends lost 6 bases and 3 bases, in that order; junction bases with no gene match: 6. This CDR3 spans 15 amino acids. CDR3 bases read: TGTGCCATCAGGGCTCCGACTAGCGGGGGCTACGAG. This encodes CAIRAPTSGGYE. The entire CDR3 sequence reads CAIRAPTSGGYEQYF.

With respect to this clone: The DNA ends 3 residues before the CDR3 does, and the rest of the CDR3 is filled in from the germline J gene. The J gene is TRBJ2-2, the V gene TRBV6-2 or TRBV6-3, with 9 nucleotides matching TRBD2. Losses at the gene ends were 6 bases for V and 7 bases for J; bases not matched to a gene: 6. Per germline, CDR1 MNHEY and CDR2 SVGEGT. The CDR3 runs to 14 residues. The DNA read from the CDR3 is TGTGCCAGCAGACGCGGGGGGGGTGTCGGGGAG. This sequence encodes CASRRGGGVGE. The whole CDR3 is CASRRGGGVGELFF.

As regards this clone: Coverage ceases 3 residues before the CDR3 finishes, and the germline J gene fills in the end. The chain is built from TRBV5-1 and TRBJ1-2; D perhaps matches TRBD1 (6 bases). Germline lookup yields CDR1 SGHRS and CDR2 YFSETQ. The CDR3 loop spans 16 amino acids. V was trimmed by 2 bases and J by 4 bases, leaving 18 bases between them. The sequenced part of the CDR3 DNA is TGCGCCAGCAGCTTAGACGGCATGGACAGTTTCTATGGC. As protein: CASSLDGMDSFYG. The whole CDR3 sequence is CASSLDGMDSFYGYTF.

This clone counts as medium-sized by frequency. Read data end 3 residues before the CDR3 end; the end is taken from the germline J gene. The chain has TRBV18 and TRBJ2-2; the D is unclear. Trimming removed 6 bases from V and 7 bases from J, with 12 bases in between. CDR1 KGHSH and CDR2 LQKENI come from the germline V gene. The length of the CDR3 is 13 residues. The part of the CDR3 DNA that was read is TGTGCCAGCTCGCCCGGGTTCCGCGGGGAG. This encodes CASSPGFRGE. The CDR3 reads in full as CASSPGFRGELFF.

Worth noting for this clone: The sequence runs out 3 residues before the end of the CDR3; the remainder is reconstructed from the germline J gene. The chain is built from TRBV2 and TRBJ2-1, with TRBD1 as a possible D gene (6 bases). The CDR3 runs 16 residues. Looked up from germline, CDR1 is SNHLY and CDR2 is FYNNEI. Trimming shortened V by 2 bases and J by 1 base, and 12 bases separated the two germline ends. The sequenced CDR3 bases are TGTGCCAGCAGTGAACAGGGGACAAATTCCTACAATGAG. This sequence encodes CASSEQGTNSYNE. From start to end, the CDR3 is CASSEQGTNSYNEQFF.